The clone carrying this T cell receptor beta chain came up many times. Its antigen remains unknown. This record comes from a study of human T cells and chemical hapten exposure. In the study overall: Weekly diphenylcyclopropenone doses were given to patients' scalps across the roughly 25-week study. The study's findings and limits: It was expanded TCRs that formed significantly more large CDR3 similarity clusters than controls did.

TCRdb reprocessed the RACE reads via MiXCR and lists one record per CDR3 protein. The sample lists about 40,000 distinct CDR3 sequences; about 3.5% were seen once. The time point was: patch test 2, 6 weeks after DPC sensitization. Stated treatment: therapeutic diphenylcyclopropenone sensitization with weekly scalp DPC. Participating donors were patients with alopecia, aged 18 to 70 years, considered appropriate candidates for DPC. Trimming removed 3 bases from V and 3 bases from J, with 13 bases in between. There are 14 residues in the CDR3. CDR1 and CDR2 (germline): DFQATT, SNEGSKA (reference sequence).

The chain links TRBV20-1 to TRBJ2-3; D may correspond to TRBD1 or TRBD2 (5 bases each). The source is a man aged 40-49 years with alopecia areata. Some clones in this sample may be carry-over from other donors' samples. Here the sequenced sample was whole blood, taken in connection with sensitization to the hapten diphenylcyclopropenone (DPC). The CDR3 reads CSASWQGVTDTQYF. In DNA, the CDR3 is TGCAGTGCTAGTTGGCAGGGAGTTACAGATACGCAGTATTTT.